This entry describes one T cell receptor (beta chain). These data are taken from a study of cytomegalovirus exposure and HLA in healthy donors. The germline V gene has CDR1 SGHTA and CDR2 FQGNSA. The CDR3 is 16 amino acids. V lost 3 bases, J lost 6 bases, and 11 bases stayed unmatched. The PCR employed 60 Vbeta primers together with 13 Jbeta primers. Clones were read by immunoSEQ multiplex PCR, and TCRdb kept only the in-frame ones, dropping some. Of approximately 100,000 clones in the sample, about 70% are singletons; the top ten hold roughly an eighth. Sequencing used PBMCs. The chain links TRBV7-2 to TRBJ1-5, with TRBD1 identical over 7 bases. The sequence came from a woman aged 35 to 49 in good health and CMV-seropositive. The CDR3 DNA sequence: TGTGCCAGCAGCTTGGGGGTTAGGGGGCGCAGTCAGCCCCAGCATTTT. This translates into CASSLGVRGRSQPQHF.